Each of the 5 T cell receptor beta chains below was sequenced from the same sample in a study of blood T cell repertoires in COVID-19. Using immunoSEQ multiplex PCR, the repertoire was profiled, and TCRdb retains in-frame clones only, with some absent. The sample consists of roughly 190,000 clones, 75% to 90% of them appearing once. Sequencing was performed on peripheral blood. The receptor set was obtained from a man aged 25 to 45 with acute or convalescent COVID-19.

The V call is TRBV6-5, the J call TRBJ2-3; tentatively, D is TRBD1 (6 bases). This CDR3 contains 14 residues. Trimming cost V 0 bases and J 4 bases, with 8 bases left between them. The germline CDR1 and CDR2 sequences are MNHEY and SVGAGI. The CDR3 loop reads CASSYSEGADTQYF. DNA of the CDR3: TGTGCCAGCAGTTACTCAGAGGGGGCAGATACGCAGTATTTT.

This sequence joins TRBV5-1 and TRBJ2-7; 9 positions match TRBD1. CDR1 is SGHRS and CDR2 is YFSETQ in the germline V gene. Trimming took 0 bases from V and 2 from J; bases not matched to a gene: 6. This CDR3 has 16 amino acids. CDR3 in amino acids: CASSLGSGTGTYEQYF. CDR3 sequence (DNA): TGCGCCAGCAGCTTGGGTTCCGGGACAGGGACCTACGAGCAGTACTTC.

This chain links TRBV4-2 with TRBJ1-5; D gene uncertain. Trimming stripped 4 bases from V and 2 bases from J, with 15 bases between. This CDR3 comprises 16 residues. Germline CDR1 and CDR2: LGHNA and YNFKEQ. The CDR3 bases are TGTGCCAGCAGCCGGGAGGGATCTTGGCGCAATCAGCCCCAGCATTTT. Amino acid sequence: CASSREGSWRNQPQHF.

The V and J genes are TRBV28 and TRBJ1-3; a possible D gene is TRBD1 (5 bases). The CDR3 totals 15 residues. Trimming stripped 6 bases from V and 0 bases from J, with 12 bases between. Germline CDR1 and CDR2: MDHEN and SYDVKM. Written as DNA, the CDR3 is TGTGCCAGCAGGGACAAGACGATCTCTGGAAACACCATATATTTT. Translation: CASRDKTISGNTIYF.

This chain's CDR3 is CASSLLAGGASNQPQHF. The CDR3 DNA is TGTGCCAGCAGCTTATTGGCTGGGGGGGCGAGCAATCAGCCCCAGCATTTT. This chain connects TRBV11-2 to TRBJ1-5, with a possible D match to TRBD1 (6 bases). The CDR3 has 17 amino acids. Germline assignment: CDR1 SGHAT and CDR2 FQNNGV. The V end lost 2 bases, the J end lost 1 base, and 15 bases lay between the germline ends.